This T cell receptor (beta chain) was identified in a study of OX40 agonist ivuxolimab in advanced cancers. Findings of the study overall: At 0.1-3.0 mg/kg, partial responders had clonal expansion among the lowest observed.

A word on this clone: The antigen is unknown.

Peripheral blood came from all dose cohorts at three timepoints. The CDR3 runs 15 residues. V lost 4 bases and J lost 1, with 12 bases in between. CDR1 and CDR2 from the germline V gene are SGHRS and YFSETQ. Generated by immunoSEQ multiplex PCR, the TCRdb table keeps only in-frame clones and is missing some. The table includes roughly 49,000 clones, about 86% detected once. The chain links TRBV5-1 to TRBJ2-1; D gene ambiguous. The sequencing here drew on CD4+ or CD8+ T cells sorted from blood, taken in a trial of the OX40 agonist ivuxolimab. This clonotype was sampled from an adult with an advanced solid tumor such as melanoma, head and neck, liver or kidney cancer. CDR3 DNA sequence: TGCGCCAGCAGCCCCGAGTCTGGTTCCTACAATGAGCAGTTCTTC. Translation: CASSPESGSYNEQFF.